The 13 T cell receptor beta chains listed next were all sequenced from one sample in a study of T cell responses to AZD1222 COVID-19 vaccine. Here immunoSEQ multiplex PCR was the method, and the copy in TCRdb shows in-frame clones only, minus some. The sample consists of approximately 71,000 clones, about nine tenths of them appearing once. The material sequenced was peripheral blood, taken on day 0 of AZD1222 vaccination. All receptors come from an adult in good health.

This rearrangement joins TRBV6-5 to TRBJ1-1; D is possibly TRBD1 (5 bases). From germline, CDR1 is MNHEY and CDR2 SVGAGI. V lost 4 bases and J 4 bases, leaving 10 bases between the germline ends. This CDR3 spans 13 amino acids. The CDR3 nucleotides are TGTGCCAGCAGTTCCGGGGGGGGCACTGAAGCTTTCTTT. Amino acid sequence: CASSSGGGTEAFF.

The rearrangement uses TRBV29-1 and TRBJ1-1; tentative D call: TRBD1 (6 bases). The CDR3 contains 16 residues. V gave up 2 bases and J gave up 4 bases, with 20 bases separating them. Looked up from germline, CDR1 is SQVTM and CDR2 is ANQGSEA. The CDR3 sequence is CSVELYTGLKSTEAFF. For the CDR3, the DNA is TGCAGCGTTGAATTATATACAGGGTTAAAGTCCACTGAAGCTTTCTTT.

The chain uses TRBV24-1 and TRBJ2-3; D is unresolved. V was clipped by 3 bases and J by 6 bases, with 21 bases between them. The CDR3 is made up of 17 amino acids. The germline gives CDR1 KGHDR, CDR2 SFDVKD. The CDR3 DNA is TGTGCCACCAGTGATACTGGTTGGGCAGGACGGTCCGATACGCAGTATTTT. Protein: CATSDTGWAGRSDTQYF.

The rearrangement joins TRBV5-1 to TRBJ1-2; the match to TRBD1 covers 7 bases. V was pared by 4 bases and J by 5 bases, with 8 bases of the junction left unmatched. This CDR3 is built from 14 residues. CDR1 and CDR2 from the germline V gene are SGHRS and YFSETQ. The CDR3 bases are TGCGCCAGCAGCACACTCGACAGGGTATATGGCTACACCTTC. Its translation is CASSTLDRVYGYTF.

The gene calls are TRBV29-1 and TRBJ2-2; TRBD2 aligns across 7 bases. CDR3 length: 15 residues. The germline CDR1 and CDR2 sequences are SQVTM and ANQGSEA. The V segment lost 6 bases and the J segment 1 base; nucleotides outside the gene matches: 8. CDR3 bases: TGCAGCGTCCCCCGGGGGGTCGGGAACACCGGGGAGCTGTTTTTT. Amino acids: CSVPRGVGNTGELFF.

The DNA of the CDR3 is TGTGCCAGCGGGGGCTACTCCTACAATGAGCAGTTCTTC. Residues: CASGGYSYNEQFF. The chain couples TRBV2 to TRBJ2-1; D perhaps matches TRBD1 (6 bases). Trimming stripped 8 bases from V and 0 bases from J, with 8 bases between. The CDR3 has 13 amino acids. Looked up from germline, CDR1 is SNHLY and CDR2 is FYNNEI.

The gene calls are TRBV7-3 and TRBJ2-5, with 7 bases fitting TRBD2. Germline V gene sequence: CDR1 SGHTA, CDR2 FQGTGA. V shed 5 bases, J shed 1 base, and the junction held 7 bases outside the gene matches. The CDR3 runs 15 residues. CDR3 nucleotide sequence: TGTGCCAGCAGCGACCACGGGGGGTTCCAAGAGACCCAGTACTTC. Its protein product is CASSDHGGFQETQYF.

The V and J genes are TRBV19 and TRBJ1-2; D is undetermined. The CDR3 has 12 amino acids. The germline V gene has CDR1 LNHDA and CDR2 SQIVND (reference sequence). V gave up 7 bases and J gave up 5 bases, with 11 bases separating them. CDR3 nucleotide sequence: TGTGCCAGTACCGACCATACTTATGGCTACACCTTC. Translated: CASTDHTYGYTF.

V gene TRBV18 combines with J gene TRBJ2-1, with D perhaps assigned TRBD1 or TRBD2 (5 bases each). Trimming shortened V by 3 bases and J by 8 bases, and 17 bases separated the two germline ends. Germline CDR1 and CDR2: KGHSH and LQKENI. The CDR3 is 15 amino acids. The CDR3 region has the DNA TGTGCCAGCTCACCGGGACGGCTCCTGGGTGATGAGCAGTTCTTC. This sequence encodes CASSPGRLLGDEQFF.

Only a few counts were recorded for this clone. V is TRBV11-3 and J is TRBJ2-1; TRBD1 might be the D (5 bases). CDR3 length: 12 amino acids. V lost 5 bases, J lost 8 bases, and 10 bases lay in between. From germline, CDR1 is SGHNT and CDR2 YENEEA. The CDR3 region is CASSPGLDEQFF. CDR3 DNA sequence: TGTGCCAGCAGCCCAGGGTTGGATGAGCAGTTCTTC.

The rearrangement links TRBV30 to TRBJ1-6; no firm D call. This CDR3 spans 13 amino acids. V lost 2 bases and J 4 bases, leaving 6 bases between the germline ends. The germline CDR1 and CDR2 sequences are GTSNPN and SVGIG (reference sequence). CDR3 nucleotides: TGTGCCTGGAGTCCACAGTATAATTCACCCCTCCACTTT. As protein: CAWSPQYNSPLHF.

V is TRBV5-1 and J is TRBJ1-4; D may be TRBD1 (6 bases). V was trimmed by 0 bases and J by 8 bases, leaving 8 bases between them. The CDR3 totals 13 residues. CDR1 and CDR2 (germline): SGHRS, YFSETQ. In DNA form, the CDR3 reads TGCGCCAGCAGCTTGGGAGGGGGGGAAAAACTGTTTTTT. Translating it yields CASSLGGGEKLFF.

V gene TRBV19 combines with J gene TRBJ1-2; D not certain. The CDR3 runs to 11 residues. V lost 5 bases and J 5 bases, leaving 6 bases between the germline ends. In germline, CDR1 is LNHDA, CDR2 SQIVND (reference sequence). The CDR3 here is CASSAKYGYTF. The CDR3 DNA sequence: TGTGCCAGTAGTGCCAAGTATGGCTACACCTTC.